Below are 4 T cell receptor beta chains sequenced from a single sample in a study of cytotoxic CD8 clonotypes in ibrutinib-treated CLL. Using immunoSEQ multiplex PCR, the repertoire was profiled, and TCRdb retains in-frame clones only, with some absent. The table lists roughly 50,000 clones, around 52% of them singletons. The material sequenced was PBMCs, taken after 24 months of ibrutinib treatment. The receptors were sampled from a human donor with chronic lymphocytic leukemia.

V is TRBV6-5 and J is TRBJ1-1; the D is unclear. The CDR3 consists of 13 residues. V lost 0 bases to trimming and J lost 7 bases, with 9 bases between them. Germline-derived CDR1 and CDR2 are MNHEY and SVGAGI. CDR3 amino acids: CASSYSWTVEAFF. Written as DNA, the CDR3 is TGTGCCAGCAGTTACTCGTGGACGGTTGAAGCTTTCTTT.

This clone appeared once. The chain employs TRBV7-7 and TRBJ2-5, with 9 bases fitting TRBD2. Germline CDR1 SSHAT, CDR2 FNYEAQ (reference sequence). After removal of 1 base from V and 4 bases from J, the junction contained 7 bases not matched to a gene. The CDR3 covers 16 residues. This CDR3 is CASSLVNSGGVETQYF. The CDR3 DNA sequence: TGTGCCAGCAGCTTAGTAAATAGCGGGGGAGTAGAGACCCAGTACTTC. The whole variable domain, filled in from reference TRBV7-7 and TRBJ2-5, reads GAGVSQSPRYKVTKRGQDVTLRCDPISSHATLYWYQQALGQGPEFLTYFNYEAQPDKSGLPSDRFSAERPEGSISTLTIQRTEQRDSAMYRCASSLVNSGGVETQYFGPGTRLLVL.

The V and J genes are TRBV5-4 and TRBJ1-1; the match to TRBD1 covers 11 bases. The CDR3 loop spans 14 amino acids. Per the germline V gene, CDR1 is SGHNT and CDR2 is YYREEE (reference sequence). V was clipped by 3 bases and J by 3 bases; unmatched bases: 1. The CDR3 DNA reads as TGTGCCAGCAGCTGGGGACAGGGGGACACTGAAGCTTTCTTT. Protein sequence: CASSWGQGDTEAFF.

The J gene is TRBJ1-5, the V gene TRBV27, with D possibly matching TRBD1 (6 bases). CDR3 size: 15 residues. V lost 5 bases to trimming and J lost 4 bases, with 15 bases between them. From germline, CDR1 is MNHEY and CDR2 SMNVEV (reference sequence). The CDR3 is CASSPRRGGNQPQHF. The CDR3 coding sequence is TGTGCCAGCAGTCCCCGAAGGGGGGGGAATCAGCCCCAGCATTTT.